A single sample is the source of the 25 T cell receptor beta chains below, sequenced in a study of molecular identifiers for immune sequencing clone quantification. TCRdb passed the PCR reads through MiXCR, listing each CDR3 protein once. The top ten hold 0.7% to 1% of the sample, which has approximately 550,000 distinct CDR3 sequences, roughly a fifth seen once. What was sequenced was naive CD8+ T cells from blood, with Jurkat cell RNA spiked in. The subset is: FACS-sorted CD8+CD4-CCR7+CD45RA+ naive T cells. All receptors derive from a human donor in good health. Some libraries in this study had Jurkat cell RNA spiked in.

This sequence joins TRBV6-6 and TRBJ1-5; D remains ambiguous. Per germline, CDR1 MNHNY and CDR2 SVGAGI (reference sequence). This CDR3 region has 17 residues. V dropped 2 bases and J dropped 2 bases, with 16 bases sitting between them. The CDR3 coding sequence is TGTGCCAGCAGTTACGTTATTGGGGATTTTGGCAATCAGCCCCAGCATTTT. It codes for CASSYVIGDFGNQPQHF.

CDR3: CASSPIVREAFF. The DNA for the CDR3 is TGTGCCAGCAGTCCGATTGTGCGGGAGGCTTTCTTT. The V gene is TRBV12-3 or TRBV12-4, the J gene TRBJ1-1, with D unclear. V was shortened by 5 bases and J by 11 bases, with 15 bases between the two germline ends. This CDR3 contains 12 residues.

The chain recombines TRBV2 with TRBJ2-5; D not certain. In germline, CDR1 is SNHLY, CDR2 FYNNEI. The CDR3 is 11 amino acids. V shed 6 bases and J shed 2 bases, with 4 bases lying between them. CDR3 coding DNA: TGTGCCAGCAGGCGTCAAGAGACCCAGTACTTC. The encoded protein is CASRRQETQYF.

At least ten counts were recorded for this clonotype. The chain recombines TRBV6-2 or TRBV6-3 with TRBJ1-5; tentative D call: TRBD1 (5 bases). This CDR3 spans 13 amino acids. Looked up from germline, CDR1 is MNHEY and CDR2 is SVGEGT. V gave up 5 bases and J gave up 5 bases, with 10 bases separating them. This CDR3 is CASSLQGYQPQHF. CDR3 in DNA: TGTGCCAGCAGTCTGCAGGGTTATCAGCCCCAGCATTTT.

Remarks on this clonotype: A much larger clonotype is one base distant, so this may be a read error. The genes are TRBV9 and TRBJ2-5; D not resolved. Germline V gives CDR1 SGDLS, CDR2 YYNGEE. The CDR3 totals 13 residues. The CDR3 reads CASGVGSQETQYF. In nucleotides, the CDR3 is TGTGCCAGCGGCGTAGGTAGCCAAGAGACCCAGTACTTC.

This clonotype was found a few times. The rearrangement links TRBV6-2 or TRBV6-3 to TRBJ2-7, with D unclear. Trimming left V 7 bases short and J 3 bases short, with 13 bases between. CDR3 length: 13 amino acids. CDR1 is MNHEY and CDR2 is SVGEGT in the germline V gene. The CDR3 protein is CASTQQPGYEQYF. The CDR3 DNA follows: TGTGCCAGCACCCAGCAGCCTGGCTACGAGCAGTACTTC.

About this clonotype itself: One end of the junction does not line up with germline, which may come from a read error. The V and J genes are TRBV27 and TRBJ2-3, with a possible D match to TRBD2 (5 bases). The CDR3 is 13 amino acids. Germline lookup yields CDR1 MNHEY and CDR2 SMNVEV (reference sequence). The CDR3 protein is CANSFTGRDTQYF. The CDR3 DNA is TGTGCCAACAGTTTTACGGGGAGAGATACGCAGTATTTT.

The chain couples TRBV3-1 to TRBJ2-3, with TRBD2 matching over 11 bases. The CDR3 runs 20 residues. J lost 0 bases, V lost 1 base, and 12 bases had no gene match. The V gene's germline CDR1 is LGHDT and CDR2 YNNKEL (reference sequence). CDR3 nucleotide sequence: TGTGCCAGCAGCCAAGGTGAAAGGCTAGCGGGGGGCTCGAGCACAGATACGCAGTATTTT. It translates to CASSQGERLAGGSSTDTQYF.

This clonotype appeared many times. V gene TRBV13 combines with J gene TRBJ2-3; D may correspond to TRBD1 or TRBD2 (5 bases each). Trimming stripped 5 bases from V and 5 bases from J, with 20 bases between. This CDR3 region has 16 residues. Germline CDR1 reads PRHDT; CDR2 reads FYEKMQ (reference sequence). The CDR3 DNA reads TGTGCCAGCAGCCCCCGGGACCATATTGCTGTAGATACGCAGTATTTT. Its translation: CASSPRDHIAVDTQYF.

In this sample, this clonotype turned up a few times. The gene calls are TRBV5-4 and TRBJ1-6, with 9 bases that match TRBD1. CDR1 is SGHNT and CDR2 is YYREEE in the germline V gene (reference sequence). This CDR3 comprises 15 residues. The V and J ends lost 3 bases and 6 bases, in that order; junction bases with no gene match: 4. The CDR3 bases are TGTGCCAGCAGCTCCGGGACAGGGCGTAATTCACCCCTCCACTTT. Residues: CASSSGTGRNSPLHF. The full variable domain, its missing parts supplied by reference TRBV5-4 and TRBJ1-6, is ETGVTQSPTHLIKTRGQQVTLRCSSQSGHNTVSWYQQALGQGPQFIFQYYREEENGRGNFPPRFSGLQFPNYSSELNVNALELDDSALYLCASSSGTGRNSPLHFGNGTRLTVT.

Worth noting for this clonotype: A clone one base away is much larger, so this may be a read error. The chain links TRBV5-1 to TRBJ2-7; 10 nucleotides align to TRBD2. Germline trimming cut 4 bases from V and 6 bases from J; bases unmatched to any gene: 7. Germline lookup yields CDR1 SGHRS and CDR2 YFSETQ. CDR3 length: 14 amino acids. The CDR3 sequence is CASSDDASGGEQYF. The CDR3 DNA sequence: TGCGCCAGCAGCGATGATGCTAGCGGGGGCGAGCAGTACTTC.

This clonotype was observed many times. The chain has TRBV28 and TRBJ1-3; the D is unclear. This CDR3 is built from 15 residues. Trimming removed 5 bases from V and 0 bases from J, with 11 bases in between. In germline, CDR1 is MDHEN, CDR2 SYDVKM. The CDR3 coding sequence is TGTGCCAGCAGTGAGCGCAGGATCTCTGGAAACACCATATATTTT. Protein: CASSERRISGNTIYF.

This clonotype has ten or more counts. V gene TRBV28 combines with J gene TRBJ2-4; D is perhaps TRBD2 (5 bases). The CDR3 loop spans 14 amino acids. Trimming pared 6 bases from V and 8 bases from J, leaving 17 bases between. Germline V CDR1 and CDR2: MDHEN, SYDVKM. In DNA, the CDR3 is TGTGCCAGCAGCCCGAACGGGGTGATGGACATTCAGTACTTC. Translating gives CASSPNGVMDIQYF.

A remark on this clonotype: A much larger clone is a single base away; this may be a read error. Because the CDR3 is missing its conserved closing phenylalanine or tryptophan, this is likely a read error. The DNA is left out, because the CDR3 cannot be placed on it with certainty; the CDR3 is given as TCRdb lists it. The chain carries TRBV4-3 and TRBJ2-1; the D segment call TRBD2 is taken from the table without a DNA check. CDR1 and CDR2 from the germline V gene are LGHNA and YSLEER. The CDR3 has 15 residues if both end residues are counted. The CDR3 loop reads CASSQDFLAGDSKFS.

There are many counts of this clonotype. V gene TRBV9 combines with J gene TRBJ2-5, with a tentative D call TRBD2 (5 bases). In germline, CDR1 is SGDLS, CDR2 YYNGEE. The length of the CDR3 is 15 residues. The germline V and J ends were trimmed by 0 bases and 1 base, with 10 bases remaining between them. DNA for the CDR3: TGTGCCAGCAGCGTAGGAGGGCAGACCCAAGAGACCCAGTACTTC. Residues: CASSVGGQTQETQYF.

A remark on this clonotype: A junction boundary mismatches the germline segment, possibly from a read error. The chain links TRBV7-9 to TRBJ2-7; D not certain. Germline lookup yields CDR1 SEHNR and CDR2 FQNEAQ (reference sequence). The CDR3 is 13 amino acids. DNA for the CDR3: TGTGCCACCTCAAGAAGCCTCGGCTACGAGCAGCACTTC. This encodes CATSRSLGYEQHF.

In its sample, this clonotype was seen many times. The chain is built from TRBV7-9 and TRBJ2-7; 7 nucleotides line up with TRBD1. The junction had 2 bases not matched to a gene; V was cut back by 5 bases and J by 4 bases. CDR1 is SEHNR, CDR2 FQNEAQ, per germline (reference sequence). CDR3 length equals 12 residues. The CDR3: CASSETGYEQYF. Here the CDR3 DNA reads TGTGCCAGCAGCGAGACAGGGTACGAGCAGTACTTC.

CDR3 sequence reads: CAISDSTEVGEQYF. The CDR3, as DNA: TGTGCCATCAGTGATAGCACGGAGGTGGGCGAGCAGTACTTC. The J gene is TRBJ2-7, the V gene TRBV10-3; a weak D match, TRBD2 (5 bases). This CDR3 spans 14 amino acids. Germline CDR1 is ENHRY and CDR2 is SYGVKD. The V end was cut by 3 bases, the J end by 6 bases, with 15 bases between.

The rearrangement joins TRBV6-5 to TRBJ2-1, with 9 bases fitting TRBD1. The V segment lost 2 bases and the J segment 7 bases; nucleotides outside the gene matches: 12. Germline V CDR1 and CDR2: MNHEY, SVGAGI. CDR3 length: 17 residues. This chain's CDR3 is CASSYVRSDRGTNEQFF. For the CDR3, the DNA is TGTGCCAGCAGTTACGTTCGTTCGGACAGGGGCACAAATGAGCAGTTCTTC.

This chain connects TRBV30 to TRBJ2-3; TRBD2 matches 10 bases. Germline lookup yields CDR1 GTSNPN and CDR2 SVGIG (reference sequence). The CDR3 is 15 residues long. The V gene end was trimmed by 1 base and the J gene end by 5 bases; junction bases not matched to a gene: 6. CDR3 in amino acids: CAWSALAGAIDTQYF. In DNA, the CDR3 is TGTGCCTGGAGTGCGCTAGCGGGAGCGATAGATACGCAGTATTTT. The variable domain in full, with the rest retrieved from reference TRBV30 and TRBJ2-3, is SQTIHQWPATLVQPVGSPLSLECTVEGTSNPNLYWYRQAAGRGLQLLFYSVGIGQISSEVPQNLSASRPQDRQFILSSKKLLLSDSGFYLCAWSALAGAIDTQYFGPGTRLTVL.

The chain recombines TRBV2 with TRBJ2-2, with TRBD1 as a possible D gene (5 bases). The V and J ends lost 9 bases and 4 bases respectively, with 15 bases between them. The CDR3 spans 14 residues. CDR1 SNHLY and CDR2 FYNNEI come from the germline V gene. The CDR3 spells CASWTRSSTGELFF. DNA of the CDR3: TGTGCCAGTTGGACAAGGTCAAGCACCGGGGAGCTGTTTTTT.

In this sample, this clonotype turned up a few times. The chain carries TRBV19 and TRBJ2-3; 8 positions agree with TRBD1. Trimming removed 5 bases from V and 8 bases from J; junction bases left unmatched: 12. The CDR3 is 15 residues long. CDR1 is LNHDA, CDR2 SQIVND, per germline (reference sequence). The CDR3 loop reads CASSPDRGEEGTQYF. In DNA form, the CDR3 reads TGTGCCAGTAGTCCAGACAGGGGAGAGGAGGGTACGCAGTATTTT.

This clonotype was observed many times. The chain couples TRBV29-1 to TRBJ1-1; possibly TRBD1 for D (6 bases). This CDR3 is 10 amino acids long. V lost 6 bases to trimming and J lost 5 bases, with 7 bases between them. Germline lookup yields CDR1 SQVTM and CDR2 ANQGSEA. The CDR3 coding sequence is TGCAGCGTCGGACAGACTGAAGCTTTCTTT. Translated, it gives CSVGQTEAFF.

This clonotype was recorded many times. The V call is TRBV6-5, the J call TRBJ1-1; D gene ambiguous. Trimming removed 0 bases at V and 1 base at J, with 3 bases between. This CDR3 has 13 residues. The germline CDR1 and CDR2 sequences are MNHEY and SVGAGI. The CDR3 protein is CASSYSRNTEAFF. CDR3 DNA: TGTGCCAGCAGTTACTCCCGGAACACTGAAGCTTTCTTT.

Remarks on this clonotype: Since a much larger clone is just one base distant, this may be a read error. The chain combines TRBV29-1 with TRBJ1-1, with D tentatively TRBD1 (5 bases). Germline values: CDR1 SQVTM, CDR2 ANQGSEA. V lost 6 bases and J 4 bases, leaving 18 bases between the germline ends. The length of the CDR3 is 14 residues. The CDR3: CSVPPPGGSTEAFF. Here the CDR3 DNA reads TGCAGCGTGCCCCCCCCGGGGGGTAGCACTGAAGCTTTCTTT.